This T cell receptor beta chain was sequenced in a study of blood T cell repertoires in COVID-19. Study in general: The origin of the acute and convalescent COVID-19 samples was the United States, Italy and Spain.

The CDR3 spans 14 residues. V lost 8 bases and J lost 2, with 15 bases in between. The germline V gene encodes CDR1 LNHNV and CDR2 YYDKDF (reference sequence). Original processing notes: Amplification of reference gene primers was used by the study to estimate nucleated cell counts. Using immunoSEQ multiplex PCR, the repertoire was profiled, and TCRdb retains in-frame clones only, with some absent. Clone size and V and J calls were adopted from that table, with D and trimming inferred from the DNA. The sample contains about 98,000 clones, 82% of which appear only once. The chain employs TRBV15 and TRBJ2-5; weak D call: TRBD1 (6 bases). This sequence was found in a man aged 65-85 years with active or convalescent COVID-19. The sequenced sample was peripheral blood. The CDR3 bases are TGTGCCACCGGAGTACAGGGCACTCAAGAGACCCAGTACTTC. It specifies CATGVQGTQETQYF.